The clone carrying this TCR beta chain was picked up one time. This CDR3 contains 14 residues. Germline CDR1 and CDR2: MRHNA and SNTAGT. V lost 0 bases and J 7 bases, leaving 12 bases between the germline ends. In the original processing: Estimation of nucleated cell counts relied on the amplification of reference gene primers. TCRdb keeps only in-frame clones here, not all; method: immunoSEQ multiplex PCR. Clone size and V and J calls were adopted from that table, with D and trimming inferred from the DNA. The sample yields over 100,000 clones, roughly 82% seen once. The sample belongs to a study of blood T cell repertoires in COVID-19.

The sequenced material came from peripheral blood. The clonotype originates from a woman over 75 with active or convalescent COVID-19. This chain joins TRBV6-4 and TRBJ1-2; a possible D gene is TRBD1 (6 bases). The CDR3 sequence: CASSDSRGARGYTF. CDR3 in DNA: TGTGCCAGCAGTGACTCCAGGGGCGCTCGTGGCTACACCTTC.